This TCR beta chain stems from a study of shared clonotypes between healthy human individuals. Study-wide background: Donors, aged 18 to 49, were a couple of women and a few men. Overall study results and limits: With a handful of donors compared, roughly 5% of naive CD4 clonotypes were shared. Against clonotypes common to all four donors, non-shared ones had lower generation probabilities.

Repertoires were generated with immunoSEQ multiplex PCR, while TCRdb's copy carries only in-frame clones and drops some. The table lists 1.5 million to 2.5 million clones, about 95% of them singletons. In the naive CD8 group, cells lacked CD45RO and were positively selected for CCR7, so terminally differentiated effector memory CD45RA+ cells were left out. Notes on this clone: Its antigen is undetermined.

Sequencing was performed on naive CD8+ T cells sorted from blood. The sequence came from a man between 18 and 29 years old in good health.

CDR3 sequence: CASSAAGSTYEQYF. The CDR3, as DNA: TGTGCCAGCAGTGCGGCAGGGTCCACCTACGAGCAGTACTTC. The chain uses TRBV6-1 and TRBJ2-7; D is perhaps TRBD1 (5 bases). V lost 4 bases and J 2 bases, leaving 12 bases between the germline ends. This CDR3 comprises 14 residues. Looked up from germline, CDR1 is MNHNS and CDR2 is SASEGT.